A single sample gave rise to the 27 T cell receptor beta chains below, sequenced in a study of blood T cell repertoires in COVID-19. TCRdb keeps only in-frame clones here, not all; method: immunoSEQ multiplex PCR. Here the sample spans some 200,000 clones, 85% to 90% being singletons. Input material: peripheral blood. Every receptor here comes from a woman in her seventies with COVID-19, enrolled during active disease.

This chain links TRBV28 with TRBJ1-1; unclear D gene. V was trimmed by 2 bases and J by 0 bases, leaving 13 bases between them. This CDR3 has 16 amino acids. CDR1 is MDHEN, CDR2 SYDVKM, per germline. The CDR3, as DNA: TGTGCCAGCAGTTTAGATACAGCTGAGATGAACACTGAAGCTTTCTTT. Amino acids: CASSLDTAEMNTEAFF.

The genes are TRBV3-1 (or the pseudogene TRBV3-2) and TRBJ1-1; 7 bases line up with TRBD1. J gave up 1 base and V 4 bases, and 0 bases lay outside the gene matches. The CDR3 is 13 amino acids. Germline V CDR1 and CDR2: LGHDT, YNNKEL (reference sequence). The CDR3 protein is CASSRDRNTEAFF. The CDR3, as DNA: TGTGCCAGCAGCCGGGACAGGAACACTGAAGCTTTCTTT.

The chain recombines TRBV2 with TRBJ2-7; D perhaps matches TRBD2 (6 bases). CDR3 size: 12 residues. Germline assignment: CDR1 SNHLY and CDR2 FYNNEI. With 6 bases removed from V and 2 bases from J, the gap between germline ends came to 8 bases. The CDR3 region is CASRGGTYEQYF. CDR3 DNA sequence: TGTGCCAGCAGGGGGGGTACCTACGAGCAGTACTTC.

The rearrangement joins TRBV27 to TRBJ1-5; TRBD1 matches 11 bases. V shed 6 bases and J 6 bases; nucleotides not matched to a gene: 7. From germline, CDR1 is MNHEY and CDR2 SMNVEV (reference sequence). The CDR3 has 15 residues. CDR3 coding DNA: TGTGCCAGCAGACCGGACAGGGGGCTAGGTCAGCCCCAGCATTTT. It specifies CASRPDRGLGQPQHF.

The chain links TRBV24-1 to TRBJ2-3, with 10 bases identical to TRBD1. The J segment lost 3 bases and the V segment lost 8 bases, leaving 1 base of the junction unmatched. There are 13 residues in the CDR3. Germline-derived CDR1 and CDR2 are KGHDR and SFDVKD. CDR3 in amino acids: CATTDRGTDTQYF. CDR3 bases: TGTGCCACCACGGACAGGGGGACAGATACGCAGTATTTT.

This chain connects TRBV30 to TRBJ1-1; 9 bases line up with TRBD1. Losses at the gene ends were 2 bases for V and 3 bases for J; bases not matched to a gene: 19. This CDR3 has 19 amino acids. Germline V CDR1 and CDR2: GTSNPN, SVGIG (reference sequence). The CDR3 reads CAWSPYTGTGQRWDTEAFF. CDR3 sequence (DNA): TGTGCCTGGAGTCCCTATACCGGGACAGGGCAGAGGTGGGACACTGAAGCTTTCTTT.

This clone was observed a single time. The chain is built from TRBV4-2 and TRBJ2-1, with 8 bases aligning to TRBD2. CDR1 is LGHNA and CDR2 is YNFKEQ in the germline V gene. The CDR3 spans 14 residues. V gave up 1 base and J gave up 6 bases; unmatched junction bases: 2. CDR3 sequence (DNA): TGTGCCAGCAGCCAAGGCGGGAGGCCCAATGAGCAGTTCTTC. This translates into CASSQGGRPNEQFF.

The V and J genes are TRBV19 and TRBJ2-4; D perhaps matches TRBD1 (5 bases). The CDR3 covers 14 residues. V shed 6 bases and J shed 4 bases, with 13 bases lying between them. Germline assignment: CDR1 LNHDA and CDR2 SQIVND (reference sequence). CDR3 DNA: TGTGCCAGTAGGGGGCCGGTGTCTAAAAACATTCAGTACTTC. It yields the protein CASRGPVSKNIQYF.

The chain combines TRBV19 with TRBJ1-5, with TRBD1 matching 9 bases. The CDR3 consists of 15 residues. V lost 4 bases, J lost 1 base, and 2 bases stayed unmatched. Germline lookup yields CDR1 LNHDA and CDR2 SQIVND (reference sequence). The CDR3 region is CASSNDRGSNQPQHF. The CDR3 DNA reads as TGTGCCAGTAGTAACGACAGGGGGAGCAATCAGCCCCAGCATTTT. Supplemented by reference TRBV19 and TRBJ1-5, the full variable domain reads DGGITQSPKYLFRKEGQNVTLSCEQNLNHDAMYWYRQDPGQGLRLIYYSQIVNDFQKGDIAEGYSVSREKKESFPLTVTSAQKNPTAFYLCASSNDRGSNQPQHFGDGTRLSIL.

The chain carries TRBV10-3 and TRBJ2-3; D is possibly TRBD1 (5 bases). V was shortened by 11 bases and J by 1 base, with 13 bases between the two germline ends. Germline V CDR1 and CDR2: ENHRY, SYGVKD. The CDR3 totals 13 residues. CDR3 protein: CAAGRGGTDTQYF. The CDR3 bases are TGTGCCGCTGGAAGGGGCGGCACAGATACGCAGTATTTT.

This clone was seen just once. V and J are TRBV12-5 and TRBJ1-2; 7 nucleotides match TRBD1. Germline CDR1 reads LGHNT; CDR2 reads FRNRAP. The CDR3 is made up of 11 amino acids. Trimming at V came to 5 bases and at J to 8 bases, leaving 2 bases not matched to a gene. In DNA form, the CDR3 reads TGTGCTAGTGGTAGGGGGCGCGGCTACACCTTC. It codes for CASGRGRGYTF.

The chain recombines TRBV28 with TRBJ1-5, with TRBD1 matching over 8 bases. Germline CDR1 MDHEN, CDR2 SYDVKM. The CDR3 sequence is 16 residues long. V shed 2 bases and J 4 bases; nucleotides not matched to a gene: 7. This chain's CDR3 is CASSLIGQGLNQPQHF. The DNA for the CDR3 is TGTGCCAGCAGTTTAATCGGACAGGGCTTGAATCAGCCCCAGCATTTT.

This clone has just one count. V usage is TRBV7-6 and J usage is TRBJ1-1, with 8 bases identical to TRBD1. V shed 2 bases and J 3 bases; nucleotides not matched to a gene: 5. From germline, CDR1 is SGHVS and CDR2 FNYEAQ. The CDR3 has 15 amino acids. CDR3 sequence: CASSLQGAEDTEAFF. The CDR3 DNA sequence: TGTGCCAGCAGCTTACAGGGGGCAGAAGACACTGAAGCTTTCTTT. Based on the CDR3 plus reference TRBV7-6 and TRBJ1-1, the full variable domain is GAGVSQSPRYKVTKRGQDVALRCDPISGHVSLYWYRQALGQGPEFLTYFNYEAQQDKSGLPNDRFSAERPEGSISTLTIQRTEQRDSAMYRCASSLQGAEDTEAFFGQGTRLTVV.

A remark on this clone: A junction end diverges from the germline sequence, so it may reflect a read error. The chain carries TRBV4-1 and TRBJ2-7; D not resolved. CDR3 length: 13 amino acids. The germline CDR1 and CDR2 sequences are MGHRA and YSYEKL. CDR3: CASSQDAQDERYF. As DNA, the CDR3 is TGCGCCAGCAGCCAAGATGCTCAAGATGAGCGGTACTTC.

V gene TRBV14 combines with J gene TRBJ1-6; D is unclear. V lost 2 bases and J 7 bases, leaving 18 bases between the germline ends. The CDR3 covers 17 residues. Germline V lookup: CDR1 SGHDN, CDR2 FVKESK. For the CDR3, the DNA is TGTGCCAGCAGCCAATACTTATCAAGGGAGCTGAATTCACCCCTCCACTTT. This sequence encodes CASSQYLSRELNSPLHF.

V usage is TRBV6-1 and J usage is TRBJ2-3; TRBD2 might be the D (5 bases). V lost 2 bases, J lost 6 bases, and 6 bases lay in between. This CDR3 region has 12 residues. CDR1 is MNHNS and CDR2 is SASEGT in the germline V gene. DNA for the CDR3: TGTGCCAGCAGTGAATGGAGGGATACGCAGTATTTT. Protein: CASSEWRDTQYF.

J is TRBJ2-1 and V is TRBV12-5; perhaps TRBD2 as D (5 bases). V lost 6 bases and J lost 0, with 9 bases in between. CDR1 and CDR2 (germline): LGHNT, FRNRAP. This CDR3 is built from 14 residues. The CDR3 spells CASGPGSSYNEQFF. The CDR3 DNA is TGTGCTAGTGGCCCGGGGAGCTCCTACAATGAGCAGTTCTTC.

This clone has only one observation. The chain uses TRBV5-1 and TRBJ2-7; 7 bases are shared with TRBD1. Unmatched junction bases numbered 7, after V lost 2 bases and J lost 5 bases. Germline V gene sequence: CDR1 SGHRS, CDR2 YFSETQ. The CDR3 has 14 amino acids. CDR3 sequence reads: CASSFLGQIDEQYF. CDR3 bases: TGCGCCAGCAGCTTCCTGGGACAGATCGACGAGCAGTACTTC.

This chain uses TRBV6-5 with TRBJ1-1, with D possibly being TRBD1 (6 bases). Trimming removed 7 bases from V and 0 bases from J, with 12 bases in between. CDR3 length: 14 amino acids. CDR1 and CDR2 (germline): MNHEY, SVGAGI. For the CDR3, the DNA is TGTGCCAGCACCTGGACAGCGATGAACACTGAAGCTTTCTTT. As protein: CASTWTAMNTEAFF.

The V and J genes are TRBV29-1 and TRBJ2-5; D perhaps matches TRBD2 (6 bases). CDR1 and CDR2 from the germline V gene are SQVTM and ANQGSEA. This CDR3 is built from 12 residues. Trimming removed 4 bases from V and 4 bases from J, with 10 bases in between. The DNA of the CDR3 is TGCAGCGTTGGGGTCGGGGGAGAGACCCAGTACTTC. Its protein product is CSVGVGGETQYF.

The chain links TRBV29-1 to TRBJ2-4, with D maybe TRBD2 (6 bases). Germline lookup yields CDR1 SQVTM and CDR2 ANQGSEA. CDR3 size: 15 residues. Trimming took 0 bases from V and 3 from J, leaving 12 bases between them. CDR3 coding DNA: TGCAGCGTTGAAGATCTCCCGCGGGACAAAAACATTCAGTACTTC. Encoded protein: CSVEDLPRDKNIQYF.

Comments on this clone: Mismatch with germline at one junction end may stem from a read error. The CDR3 loop reads CASSSDRYTEAFF. CDR3 bases: TGTGCTAGCAGCTCGGACAGGTACACTGAAGCTTTCTTT. The V and J genes are TRBV7-7 and TRBJ1-1, with 7 bases identical to TRBD1. The CDR3 covers 13 residues. CDR1 and CDR2 (germline): SSHAT, FNYEAQ (reference sequence).

This rearrangement joins TRBV7-3 to TRBJ2-5, with D perhaps matching TRBD1 (5 bases). Germline loops: CDR1 SGHTA, CDR2 FQGTGA. V shed 1 base and J shed 5 bases, with 11 bases lying between them. The CDR3 has 14 amino acids. The CDR3 reads CASSLSGRAETQYF. The CDR3 DNA is TGTGCCAGCAGCTTAAGCGGCAGGGCCGAGACCCAGTACTTC. Combining the CDR3 with reference TRBV7-3 and TRBJ2-5 gives the whole variable domain GAGVSQTPSNKVTEKGKYVELRCDPISGHTALYWYRQSLGQGPEFLIYFQGTGAADDSGLPNDRFFAVRPEGSVSTLKIQRTERGDSAVYLCASSLSGRAETQYFGPGTRLLVL.

This chain connects TRBV7-2 to TRBJ1-2; 9 nucleotides agree with TRBD1. Per germline, CDR1 SGHTA and CDR2 FQGNSA. This CDR3 is 15 amino acids long. V was clipped by 4 bases and J by 2 bases; unmatched bases: 5. The chain's CDR3 is CASSSGTGLNYGYTF. In DNA, the CDR3 is TGTGCCAGCAGCTCCGGGACAGGGTTAAACTATGGCTACACCTTC.

The V call is TRBV29-1, the J call TRBJ1-1, with a tentative D call TRBD1 (5 bases). The CDR3 contains 15 residues. V lost 4 bases to trimming and J lost 1 base, with 16 bases between them. Germline V gene data show CDR1 as SQVTM and CDR2 as ANQGSEA. As DNA, the CDR3 is TGCAGCGTTGTGGAGGGGATCCCCGGGAACACTGAAGCTTTCTTT. It encodes CSVVEGIPGNTEAFF.

CDR3: CASSQVAGTDTQYF. The CDR3, as DNA: TGTGCCAGCAGCCAAGTGGCGGGCACAGATACGCAGTATTTT. The rearrangement uses TRBV3-1 (or the pseudogene TRBV3-2) and TRBJ2-3; no clear D gene. V lost 1 base and J 1 base, leaving 6 bases between the germline ends. The CDR3 has 14 amino acids. CDR1 LGHDT and CDR2 YNNKEL come from the germline V gene (reference sequence).

This chain links TRBV3-1 (or the pseudogene TRBV3-2) with TRBJ2-7, with 11 bases lining up with TRBD1. V was clipped by 5 bases and J by 3 bases; unmatched bases: 6. This CDR3 has 15 residues. The germline V gene has CDR1 LGHDT and CDR2 YNNKEL (reference sequence). CDR3 in amino acids: CASSGTGGQVYEQYF. The CDR3 nucleotides are TGTGCCAGCAGCGGGACAGGGGGTCAAGTCTACGAGCAGTACTTC.